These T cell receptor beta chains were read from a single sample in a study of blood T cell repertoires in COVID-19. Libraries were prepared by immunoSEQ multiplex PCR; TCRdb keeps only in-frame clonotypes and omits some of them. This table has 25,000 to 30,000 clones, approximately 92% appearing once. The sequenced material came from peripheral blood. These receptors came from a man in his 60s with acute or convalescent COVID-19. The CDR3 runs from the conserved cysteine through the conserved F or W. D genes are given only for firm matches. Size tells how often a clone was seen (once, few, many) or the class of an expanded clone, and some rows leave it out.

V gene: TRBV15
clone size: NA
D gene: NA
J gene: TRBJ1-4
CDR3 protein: CATSRDLATNEKLFF
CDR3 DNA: TGTGCCACCAGCAGAGACCTTGCAACTAATGAAAAACTGTTTTTT

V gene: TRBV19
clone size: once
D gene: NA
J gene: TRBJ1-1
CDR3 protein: CASSIGRGTEAFF
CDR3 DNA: TGTGCCAGTAGTATAGGCAGGGGCACTGAAGCTTTCTTT

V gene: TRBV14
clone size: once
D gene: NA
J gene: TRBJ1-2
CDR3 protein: CASPGIHYGYTF
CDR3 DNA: TGTGCCAGTCCCGGGATCCACTATGGCTACACCTTC

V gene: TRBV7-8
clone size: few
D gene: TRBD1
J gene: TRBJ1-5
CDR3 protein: CASSLVTGGNQPQHF
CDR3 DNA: TGTGCCAGCAGCTTAGTCACAGGGGGCAATCAGCCCCAGCATTTT

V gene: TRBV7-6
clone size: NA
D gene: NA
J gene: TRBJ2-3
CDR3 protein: CASSLAGGSTDTQYF
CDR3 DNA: TGTGCCAGCAGCTTAGCGGGAGGCTCCACAGATACGCAGTATTTT

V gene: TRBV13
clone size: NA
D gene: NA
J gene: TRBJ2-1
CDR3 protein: CASGRGNSYNEQFF
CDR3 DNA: TGTGCCAGCGGTAGGGGCAACTCCTACAATGAGCAGTTCTTC

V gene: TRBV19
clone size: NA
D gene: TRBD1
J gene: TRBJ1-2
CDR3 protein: CASSVGTGDGYTF
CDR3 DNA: TGTGCCAGTAGTGTGGGGACAGGGGATGGCTACACCTTC

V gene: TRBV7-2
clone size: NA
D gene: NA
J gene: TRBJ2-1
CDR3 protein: CASSLYNNEQFF
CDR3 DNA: TGTGCCAGCAGCTTATACAACAATGAGCAGTTCTTC

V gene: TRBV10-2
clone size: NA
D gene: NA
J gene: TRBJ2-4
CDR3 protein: CASSESLANLAKNIQYF
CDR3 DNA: TGCGCCAGCAGTGAGTCCCTAGCGAACTTAGCCAAAAACATTCAGTACTTC

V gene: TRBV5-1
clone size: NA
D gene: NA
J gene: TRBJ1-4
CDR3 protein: CASSLEGATNEKLFF
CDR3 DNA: TGCGCCAGCAGCTTGGAGGGAGCAACTAATGAAAAACTGTTTTTT

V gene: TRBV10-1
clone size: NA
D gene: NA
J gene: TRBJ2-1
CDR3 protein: CASSEPGRNEQFF
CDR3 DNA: TGCGCCAGCAGTGAGCCGGGGAGGAATGAGCAGTTCTTC

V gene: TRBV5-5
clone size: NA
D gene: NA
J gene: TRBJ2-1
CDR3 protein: CASSLTVGGSYNEQFF
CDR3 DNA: TGTGCCAGCAGCTTGACAGTAGGGGGCTCCTACAATGAGCAGTTCTTC

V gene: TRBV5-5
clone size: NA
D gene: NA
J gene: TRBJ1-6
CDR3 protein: CASSFRVLGAGSPLHF
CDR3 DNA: TGTGCCAGCAGCTTCCGGGTTTTGGGGGCAGGTTCACCCCTCCACTTT

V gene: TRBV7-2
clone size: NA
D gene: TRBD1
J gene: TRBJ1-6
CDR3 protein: CASSGDRTLWPLHF
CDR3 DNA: TGTGCCAGCAGCGGGGACAGAACTCTATGGCCCCTCCACTTT

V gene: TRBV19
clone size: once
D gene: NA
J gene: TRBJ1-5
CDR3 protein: CASSPPPGKNQPQHF
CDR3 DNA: TGTGCCAGTAGTCCCCCGCCAGGGAAGAATCAGCCCCAGCATTTT

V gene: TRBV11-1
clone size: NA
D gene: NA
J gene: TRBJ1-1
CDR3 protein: CASSLALGVSEAFF
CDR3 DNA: TGTGCCAGCAGCTTAGCGCTAGGGGTTTCAGAAGCTTTCTTT

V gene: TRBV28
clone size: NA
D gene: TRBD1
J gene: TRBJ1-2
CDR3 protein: CASSEAGTGDGYTF
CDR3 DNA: TGTGCCAGCAGCGAAGCCGGGACAGGGGATGGCTACACCTTC

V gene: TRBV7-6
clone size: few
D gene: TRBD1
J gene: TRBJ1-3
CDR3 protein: CASSLSGGGNTIYF
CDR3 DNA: TGTGCCAGCAGCTTATCAGGGGGAGGAAACACCATATATTTT

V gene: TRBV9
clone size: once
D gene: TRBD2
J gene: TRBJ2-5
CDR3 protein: CASSARRTSGSTETQYF
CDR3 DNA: TGTGCCAGCAGCGCCCGGCGGACTAGCGGGAGTACCGAGACCCAGTACTTC

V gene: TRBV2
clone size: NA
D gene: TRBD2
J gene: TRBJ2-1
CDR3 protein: CASSGGSEQFF
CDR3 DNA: TGTGCCAGCTCGGGGGGGAGTGAGCAGTTCTTC

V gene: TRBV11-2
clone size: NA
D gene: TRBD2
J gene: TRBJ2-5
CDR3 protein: CASSLGLVETQYF
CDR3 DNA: TGTGCCAGCAGCCTGGGACTAGTTGAGACCCAGTACTTC

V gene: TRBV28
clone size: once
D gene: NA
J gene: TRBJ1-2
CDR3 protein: CASSPPSRYGYTF
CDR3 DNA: TGTGCCAGCAGTCCCCCTAGTCGCTATGGCTACACCTTC

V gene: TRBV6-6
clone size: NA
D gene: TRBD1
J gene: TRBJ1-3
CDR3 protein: CASSYSKRGLDTIYF
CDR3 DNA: TGTGCCAGCAGTTACTCGAAAAGGGGGCTTGACACCATATATTTT

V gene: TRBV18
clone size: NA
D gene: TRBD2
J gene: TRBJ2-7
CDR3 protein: CASSPGGYEQYF
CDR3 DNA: TGTGCCAGCTCCCCGGGGGGCTACGAGCAGTACTTC

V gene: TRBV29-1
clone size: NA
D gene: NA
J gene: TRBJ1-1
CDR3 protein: CSVVLTGTSFAFF
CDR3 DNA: TGCAGCGTTGTATTAACAGGTACTTCGTTCGCTTTCTTT

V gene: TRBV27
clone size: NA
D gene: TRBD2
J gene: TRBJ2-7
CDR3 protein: CASSPLELAAYEQYF
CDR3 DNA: TGTGCCAGCAGTCCCCTAGAGCTAGCGGCCTACGAGCAGTACTTC

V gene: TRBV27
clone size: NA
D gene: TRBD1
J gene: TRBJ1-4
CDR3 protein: CASSFTGVREKLFF
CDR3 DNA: TGTGCCAGCAGTTTCACAGGGGTCCGCGAAAAACTGTTTTTT

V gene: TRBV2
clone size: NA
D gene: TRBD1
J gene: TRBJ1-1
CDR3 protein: CASSGWTGNTEAFF
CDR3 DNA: TGTGCCAGCAGTGGGTGGACAGGGAACACTGAAGCTTTCTTT

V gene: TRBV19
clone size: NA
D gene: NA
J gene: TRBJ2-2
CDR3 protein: CASTFIPGDGAGELFF
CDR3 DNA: TGTGCCAGCACTTTTATCCCAGGGGACGGGGCCGGGGAGCTGTTTTTT